This TCR beta chain was documented in a study of blood T cell repertoires in COVID-19. The wider study: Acute-phase and convalescent COVID-19 samples originated in the United States, Italy and Spain.

The repertoire was sequenced with immunoSEQ multiplex PCR; TCRdb's copy has only in-frame clones and lacks some. The sample gives a few hundred thousand clones, under 90% of which show up once; roughly 4% is in the top ten. Those who participated ranged in age from about 18 to 95 years and resided in about 24 US areas. Participants' reported clinical history set cohort assignment. This clone was observed once. An end of the junction does not agree with germline; a read error may underlie this. The germline V gene has CDR1 SGHTA and CDR2 FQGNSA. This CDR3 spans 15 amino acids. The sample was PBMCs or T cells enriched from blood (not recorded which). This chain joins TRBV7-2 and TRBJ2-2; possible D gene TRBD2, 5 bases. This clonotype was obtained from a man under 40 with acute COVID-19. The CDR3 sequence is CASIHRTENPGELFF. CDR3 nucleotides: TGTGCCAGCATTCACCGGACTGAGAACCCCGGGGAGCTGTTTTTT.